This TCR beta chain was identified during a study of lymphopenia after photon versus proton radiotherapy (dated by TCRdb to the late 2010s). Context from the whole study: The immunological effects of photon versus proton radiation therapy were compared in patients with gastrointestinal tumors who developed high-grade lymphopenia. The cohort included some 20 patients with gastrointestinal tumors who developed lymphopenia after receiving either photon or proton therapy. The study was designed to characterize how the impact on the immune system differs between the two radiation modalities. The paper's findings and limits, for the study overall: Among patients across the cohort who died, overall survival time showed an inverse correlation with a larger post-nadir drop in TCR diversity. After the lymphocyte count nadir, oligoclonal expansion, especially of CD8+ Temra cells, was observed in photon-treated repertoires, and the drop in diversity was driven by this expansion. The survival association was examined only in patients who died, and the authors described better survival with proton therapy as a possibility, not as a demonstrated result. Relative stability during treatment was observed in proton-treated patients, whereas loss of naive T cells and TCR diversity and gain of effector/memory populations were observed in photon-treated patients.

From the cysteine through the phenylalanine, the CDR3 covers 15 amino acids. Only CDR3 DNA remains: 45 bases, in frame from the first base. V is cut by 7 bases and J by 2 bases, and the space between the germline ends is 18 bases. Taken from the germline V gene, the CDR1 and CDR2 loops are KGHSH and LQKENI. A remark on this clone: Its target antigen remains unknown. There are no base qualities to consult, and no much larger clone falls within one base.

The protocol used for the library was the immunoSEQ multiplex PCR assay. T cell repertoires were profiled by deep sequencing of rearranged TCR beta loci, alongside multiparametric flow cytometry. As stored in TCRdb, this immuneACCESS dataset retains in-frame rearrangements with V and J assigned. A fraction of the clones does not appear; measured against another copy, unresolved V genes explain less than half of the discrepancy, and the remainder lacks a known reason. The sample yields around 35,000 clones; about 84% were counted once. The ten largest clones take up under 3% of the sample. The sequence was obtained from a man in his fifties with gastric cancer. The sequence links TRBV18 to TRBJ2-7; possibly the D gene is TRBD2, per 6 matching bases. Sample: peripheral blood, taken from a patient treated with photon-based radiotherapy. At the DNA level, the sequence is TGTGCCAGCTTACCGGAGGGTGGTGCGCCCTACGAGCAGTACTTC. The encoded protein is CASLPEGGAPYEQYF.